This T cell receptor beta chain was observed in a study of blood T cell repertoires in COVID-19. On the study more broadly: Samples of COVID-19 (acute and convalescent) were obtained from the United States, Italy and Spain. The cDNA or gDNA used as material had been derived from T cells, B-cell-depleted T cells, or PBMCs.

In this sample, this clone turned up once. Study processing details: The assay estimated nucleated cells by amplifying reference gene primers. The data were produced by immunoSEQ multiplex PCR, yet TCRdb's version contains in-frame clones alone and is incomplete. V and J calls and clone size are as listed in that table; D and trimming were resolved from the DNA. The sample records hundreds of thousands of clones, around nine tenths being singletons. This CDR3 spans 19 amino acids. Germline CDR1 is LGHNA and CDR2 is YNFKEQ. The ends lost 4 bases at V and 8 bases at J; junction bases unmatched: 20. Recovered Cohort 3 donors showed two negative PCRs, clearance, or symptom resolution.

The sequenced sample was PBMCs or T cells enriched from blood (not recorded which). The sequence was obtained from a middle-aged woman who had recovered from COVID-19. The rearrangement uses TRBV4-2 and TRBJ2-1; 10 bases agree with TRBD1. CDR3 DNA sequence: TGTGCCAGCAGCCCCGGAGTCCCGGGACAGGGGTCACGGGCGGATGAGCAGTTCTTC. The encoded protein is CASSPGVPGQGSRADEQFF.